This T cell receptor (beta chain) was sequenced in a study of blood T cell repertoires in COVID-19. Profiling relied on immunoSEQ multiplex PCR, and the TCRdb table lists in-frame clones only, not all of them. The table has approximately 230,000 clones, 85% to 90% seen once. The CDR3 runs 15 residues. Germline loops: CDR1 LGHNA, CDR2 YSLEER. V dropped 2 bases and J dropped 3; count of bases not matched to a gene: 7. The sample was peripheral blood. This clonotype originated in an elderly man with acute or convalescent COVID-19. The chain couples TRBV4-3 to TRBJ2-7; TRBD1 aligns across 7 bases. CDR3 protein: CASSQLFRGNYEQYF. The CDR3 DNA reads TGCGCCAGCAGCCAACTATTCAGGGGGAACTACGAGCAGTACTTC.